A single sample gave rise to the 14 T cell receptor beta chains below, sequenced in a study of CDR3 diversity in severe acne. TCRdb analysed the PCR reads with MiXCR anew, one entry per CDR3 protein. The sample consists of over 100,000 distinct CDR3 sequences, more than 45% of them appearing once. The sample taken for sequencing was blood. All receptors derive from a male donor with acne.

The chain joins TRBV19 to TRBJ1-6, with a tentative D call TRBD1 (6 bases). V was trimmed by 8 bases and J by 7 bases, leaving 15 bases between them. The CDR3 spans 14 residues. Germline-derived CDR1 and CDR2 are LNHDA and SQIVND (reference sequence). The CDR3 DNA reads TGTGCCAGTTCACACAGGGCCGACAATTCACCCCTCCACTTT. Its translation is CASSHRADNSPLHF.

By sample share, this clonotype is medium-sized. The chain is built from TRBV2 and TRBJ2-2; tentative D call: TRBD1 (5 bases). Looked up from germline, CDR1 is SNHLY and CDR2 is FYNNEI. The CDR3 spans 14 residues. Trimming cost V 7 bases and J 7 bases, with 16 bases left between them. As DNA, the CDR3 is TGTGCCAGCAATGCAGGGATTAGCCGCGGGGAGCTGTTTTTT. Protein product: CASNAGISRGELFF.

This clonotype appeared many times. The chain uses TRBV2 and TRBJ2-3; D could derive from TRBD1 or TRBD2 (5 bases each). This CDR3 region has 12 residues. Per germline, CDR1 SNHLY and CDR2 FYNNEI. Between the trimmed V and J ends, which lost 6 bases and 4 bases, there was a span of 8 bases. The CDR3 sequence is CASSGTSDTQYF. The CDR3 nucleotides are TGTGCCAGCAGCGGGACCTCAGATACGCAGTATTTT.

The chain recombines TRBV25-1 with TRBJ2-7, with D perhaps matching TRBD2 (5 bases). V dropped 4 bases and J dropped 5 bases, with 18 bases sitting between them. The CDR3 covers 15 residues. CDR1 and CDR2 from the germline V gene are MGHDK and SYGVNS. CDR3 nucleotide sequence: TGTGCCAGCAGTGGGACTCGTTTCCCACCCCACGAGCAGTACTTC. It yields the protein CASSGTRFPPHEQYF.

In its sample, this clonotype was seen many times. The genes are TRBV6-1 and TRBJ2-7; 7 bases align to TRBD1. The CDR3 is 14 amino acids. Germline V gives CDR1 MNHNS, CDR2 SASEGT. Trimming took 4 bases from V and 2 from J; bases not matched to a gene: 5. Written as DNA, the CDR3 is TGTGCCAGCAGTGTCTGGCAGGGGGCCTACGAGCAGTACTTC. It yields the protein CASSVWQGAYEQYF.

Many counts were recorded for this clonotype. The rearrangement joins TRBV4-2 to TRBJ2-2, with 7 positions matching TRBD1. Trimming took 7 bases from V and 4 from J; bases not matched to a gene: 3. Germline V gene lookup returns CDR1 LGHNA and CDR2 YNFKEQ. The CDR3 spans 13 residues. The CDR3 is CASTDRSTGELFF. CDR3 coding DNA: TGTGCCAGCACGGACAGGTCCACCGGGGAGCTGTTTTTT.

V gene TRBV3-1 combines with J gene TRBJ2-7; D uncertain. V lost 0 bases and J 4 bases, leaving 4 bases between the germline ends. This CDR3 has 12 residues. Germline lookup yields CDR1 LGHDT and CDR2 YNNKEL (reference sequence). CDR3 nucleotide sequence: TGTGCCAGCAGCCAAGATCGGTACGAGCAGTACTTC. Its translation is CASSQDRYEQYF.

CDR3 nucleotide sequence: TGCAGCGTTGAAGACGCGGGGGGCGAGCAGTTCTTC. It is translated as CSVEDAGGEQFF. The gene calls are TRBV29-1 and TRBJ2-1; 8 bases align to TRBD2. Trimming took 0 bases from V and 10 from J; bases not matched to a gene: 2. Germline loops: CDR1 SQVTM, CDR2 ANQGSEA. This CDR3 is built from 12 residues.

Ten or more counts support this clonotype. V is TRBV6-2 or TRBV6-3 and J is TRBJ2-5; tentative D call: TRBD1 (6 bases). The CDR3 extends over 16 amino acids. Germline CDR1 and CDR2: MNHEY and SVGEGT. Trimming removed 4 bases from V and 2 bases from J, with 17 bases in between. The CDR3 DNA is TGTGCCAGCAGTTCCTTTAGGACAGCCTTACAAGAGACCCAGTACTTC. Residues: CASSSFRTALQETQYF.

The table lists this clonotype with many counts. This chain connects TRBV5-1 to TRBJ1-5; D not resolved. Per the germline V gene, CDR1 is SGHRS and CDR2 is YFSETQ. The CDR3 is 16 residues long. Between the trimmed V and J ends, which lost 0 bases and 0 bases, there was a span of 10 bases. The CDR3 spells CASSLAGLHSNQPQHF. CDR3 DNA: TGCGCCAGCAGCTTGGCCGGACTCCATAGCAATCAGCCCCAGCATTTT.

This sequence joins TRBV6-5 and TRBJ1-1, with TRBD1 matching over 8 bases. This CDR3 contains 13 residues. The V segment lost 6 bases and the J segment 6 bases; nucleotides outside the gene matches: 6. The V gene's germline CDR1 is MNHEY and CDR2 SVGAGI. The CDR3 bases are TGTGCCAGCAGACTAAAACAGGGGGCTGAAGCTTTCTTT. This codes for CASRLKQGAEAFF.

This sequence joins TRBV4-3 and TRBJ2-3; maybe TRBD2 (6 bases). Trimming removed 3 bases at V and 11 bases at J, with 21 bases between. Germline assignment: CDR1 LGHNA and CDR2 YSLEER. The CDR3 is made up of 15 amino acids. CDR3 in amino acids: CASSQSGLWGNEQYF. The CDR3 DNA is TGCGCCAGCAGCCAGTCGGGACTGTGGGGCAATGAGCAGTATTTT.

V usage is TRBV7-9 and J usage is TRBJ2-7; 7 bases are shared with TRBD1. CDR1 is SEHNR and CDR2 is FQNEAQ in the germline V gene (reference sequence). The CDR3 consists of 16 residues. CDR3 region: CASSLGFGDRDYEQYV. The DNA of the CDR3 is TGTGCTAGCAGCTTAGGTTTTGGGGACAGAGACTACGAGCAGTACGTC.

This clonotype occurred many times. The V and J genes are TRBV24-1 and TRBJ1-4; D not resolved. Trimming removed 4 bases from V and 4 bases from J, with 9 bases in between. CDR1 is KGHDR and CDR2 is SFDVKD in the germline V gene. The CDR3 is 14 residues long. The CDR3 spells CATSEGSYNEKLFF. CDR3 coding DNA: TGTGCCACCAGTGAGGGCTCGTATAATGAAAAACTGTTTTTT.